The sequence of this TCR beta chain was determined in a study of T cell clones after liver transplantation. About the research overall: Liver transplant recipients had immunosuppression withdrawal attempted within 2 years. As an antigen-independent comparator, third-party-reactive TCRbeta sequences came from pre-transplant mixed lymphocyte reactions.

To note about this clone: Antigen: not known.

Germline assignment: CDR1 SNHLY and CDR2 FYNNEI. The CDR3 loop spans 14 amino acids. V shed 9 bases and J 7 bases; nucleotides not matched to a gene: 8. Study-wide results and caveats: The donor-reactive repertoire was only partly measurable in two subjects, lacking donor cells. These preliminary findings come from unstandardized post-transplant sampling times.

Clones were sequenced by immunoSEQ multiplex PCR, and TCRdb holds only the in-frame ones, with some missing. The data show 49,000 or so clones, 65% to 80% seen once. The chain recombines TRBV2 with TRBJ1-6, with 8 bases identical to TRBD1. This clonotype was obtained from a human patient who received a liver transplant. Some T cells may possibly be graft donor cells. The sample consisted of CD4+ T cells from blood, taken less than 70 months after liver transplant. The CDR3 region has the DNA TGTGCCAGTAACCTCAGGGGGCGAAATTCACCCCTCCACTTT. Protein: CASNLRGRNSPLHF.